This TCR beta chain was captured by sequencing in a study of shared clonotypes between healthy human individuals. The length of the CDR3 is 16 residues. Germline loops: CDR1 SEHNR, CDR2 FQNEAQ (reference sequence). V was pared by 10 bases and J by 3 bases, with 21 bases between. Comments on this clone: What it recognizes is unknown.

Points from the study as a whole: Non-shared clonotypes were found to have lower generation probabilities than the clonotypes that were shared by all four of the sorted-subset donors.

CD45RO negativity and positive selection for CCR7 defined naive CD8 cells, a population that excluded terminally differentiated effector memory CD45RA+ cells. The authors loaded about 0.2 ug DNA, roughly 33,000 T cell genomes, into sorted-subset replicate PCRs. TCRdb's copy holds only in-frame clones and misses some; the assay was immunoSEQ multiplex PCR. The repertoire has some 2,000,000 clones, about 95% of them found once; the top ten carry roughly 1%. Sequencing was done on a sample of naive CD8+ T cells sorted from blood. This sequence originates from a man aged 18 to 30 in good health. The genes are TRBV7-9 and TRBJ2-2; possibly TRBD1 or TRBD2 for D (5 bases each). The CDR3: CAITPQWGPDTGELFF. CDR3 coding DNA: TGTGCCATTACCCCCCAGTGGGGACCCGACACCGGGGAGCTGTTTTTT.